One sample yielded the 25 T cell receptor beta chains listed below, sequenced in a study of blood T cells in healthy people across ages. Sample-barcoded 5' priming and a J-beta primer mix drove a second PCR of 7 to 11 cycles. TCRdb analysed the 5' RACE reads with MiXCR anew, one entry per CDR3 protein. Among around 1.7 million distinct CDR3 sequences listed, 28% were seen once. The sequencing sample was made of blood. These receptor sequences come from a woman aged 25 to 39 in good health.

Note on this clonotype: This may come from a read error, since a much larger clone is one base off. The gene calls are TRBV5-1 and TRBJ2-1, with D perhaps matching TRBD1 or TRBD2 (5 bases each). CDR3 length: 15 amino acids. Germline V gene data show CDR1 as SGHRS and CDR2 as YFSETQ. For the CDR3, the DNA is TGCGCCGGCAGCATATTACCGGGACGATACAATGAGCAGTTCTTC. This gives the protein CAGSILPGRYNEQFF. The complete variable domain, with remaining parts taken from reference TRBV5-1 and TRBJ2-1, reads KAGVTQTPRYLIKTRGQQVTLSCSPISGHRSVSWYQQTPGQGLQFLFEYFSETQRNKGNFPGRFSGRQFSNSRSEMNVSTLELGDSALYLCAGSILPGRYNEQFFGPGTRLTVL.

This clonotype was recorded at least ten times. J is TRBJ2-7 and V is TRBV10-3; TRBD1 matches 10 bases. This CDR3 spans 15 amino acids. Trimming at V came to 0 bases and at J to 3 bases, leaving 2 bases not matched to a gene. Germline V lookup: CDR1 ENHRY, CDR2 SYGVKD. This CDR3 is CAISESGTGVYEQYF. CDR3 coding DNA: TGTGCCATCAGTGAGTCCGGGACAGGGGTCTACGAGCAGTACTTC.

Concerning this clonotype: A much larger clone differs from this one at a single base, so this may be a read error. This CDR3 reads CASSYSNQKGDGCTF. DNA of the CDR3: TGTGCCAGCAGTTACTCGAACCAGAAAGGAGACGGCTGCACCTTC. The chain employs TRBV6-8 and TRBJ1-2; D unresolved. In germline, CDR1 is MNHGY, CDR2 SAAAGT. The length of the CDR3 is 15 residues.

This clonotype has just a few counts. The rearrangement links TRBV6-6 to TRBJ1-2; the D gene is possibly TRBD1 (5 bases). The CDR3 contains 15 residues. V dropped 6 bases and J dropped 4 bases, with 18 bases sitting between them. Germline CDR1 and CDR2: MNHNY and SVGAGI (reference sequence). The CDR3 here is CASSPFGGGSYGYTF. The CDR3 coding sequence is TGTGCCAGCAGCCCCTTCGGTGGGGGATCCTATGGCTACACCTTC.

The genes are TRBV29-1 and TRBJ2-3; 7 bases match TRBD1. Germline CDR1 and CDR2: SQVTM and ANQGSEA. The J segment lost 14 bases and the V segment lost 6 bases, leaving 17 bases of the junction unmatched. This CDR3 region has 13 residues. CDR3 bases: TGCAGCGTACCGGGACAGTCTAATGAAAAACTGTATTTT. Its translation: CSVPGQSNEKLYF.

The CDR3: CSASQAGVVGNEQFF. The CDR3 nucleotides read TGCAGTGCTAGTCAAGCGGGAGTAGTCGGAAATGAGCAGTTCTTC. The chain combines TRBV20-1 with TRBJ2-1; 8 bases agree with TRBD2. This CDR3 contains 15 residues. V gave up 3 bases and J gave up 7 bases; unmatched junction bases: 11. CDR1 is DFQATT, CDR2 SNEGSKA, per germline (reference sequence).

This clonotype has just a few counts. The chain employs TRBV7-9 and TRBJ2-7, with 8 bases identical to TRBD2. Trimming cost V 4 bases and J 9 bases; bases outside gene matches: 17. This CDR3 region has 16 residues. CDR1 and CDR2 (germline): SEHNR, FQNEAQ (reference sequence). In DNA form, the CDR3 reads TGTGCCAGCAGCTCTATAGTAGAGGGGACTAGATCACCGCAGTACTTC. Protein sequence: CASSSIVEGTRSPQYF.

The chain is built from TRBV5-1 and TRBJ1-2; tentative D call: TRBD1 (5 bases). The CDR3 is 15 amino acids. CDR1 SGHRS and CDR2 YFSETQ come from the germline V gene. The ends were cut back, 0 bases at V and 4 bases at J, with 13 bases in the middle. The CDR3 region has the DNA TGCGCCAGCAGCTTGGAAGCCCAGGGACCCTATGGCTACACCTTC. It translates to CASSLEAQGPYGYTF.

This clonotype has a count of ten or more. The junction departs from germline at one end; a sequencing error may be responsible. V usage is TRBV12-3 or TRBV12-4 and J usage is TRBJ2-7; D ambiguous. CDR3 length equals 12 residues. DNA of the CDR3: TGCGCCAGCAGCTCCAGAGACTACGAGCAGTACTTC. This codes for CASSSRDYEQYF.

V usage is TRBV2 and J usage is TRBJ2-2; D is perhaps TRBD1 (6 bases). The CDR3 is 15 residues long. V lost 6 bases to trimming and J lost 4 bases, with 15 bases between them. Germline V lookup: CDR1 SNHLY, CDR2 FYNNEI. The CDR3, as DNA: TGTGCCAGCAGGACTACAGGGTTGTCCACCGGGGAGCTGTTTTTT. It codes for CASRTTGLSTGELFF.

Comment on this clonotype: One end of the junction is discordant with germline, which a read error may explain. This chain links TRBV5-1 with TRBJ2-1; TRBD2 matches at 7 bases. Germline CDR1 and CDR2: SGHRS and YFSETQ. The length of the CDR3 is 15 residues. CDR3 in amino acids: CASGGGVRPYNEQFF. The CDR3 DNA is TGTGCCAGTGGGGGGGGGGTTCGGCCTTACAATGAGCAGTTCTTC.

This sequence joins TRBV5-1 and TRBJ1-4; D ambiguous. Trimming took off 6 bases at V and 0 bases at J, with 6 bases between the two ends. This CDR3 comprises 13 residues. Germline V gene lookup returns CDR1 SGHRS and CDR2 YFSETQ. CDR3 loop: CASKEATNEKLFF. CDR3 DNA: TGCGCCAGCAAAGAAGCAACTAATGAAAAACTGTTTTTT.

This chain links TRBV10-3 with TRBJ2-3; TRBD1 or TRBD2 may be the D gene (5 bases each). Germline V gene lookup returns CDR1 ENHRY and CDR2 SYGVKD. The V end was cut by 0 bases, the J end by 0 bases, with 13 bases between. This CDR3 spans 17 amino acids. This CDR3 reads CAISESGASPSTDTQYF. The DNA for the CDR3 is TGTGCCATCAGTGAGTCCGGGGCCTCCCCTAGCACAGATACGCAGTATTTT.

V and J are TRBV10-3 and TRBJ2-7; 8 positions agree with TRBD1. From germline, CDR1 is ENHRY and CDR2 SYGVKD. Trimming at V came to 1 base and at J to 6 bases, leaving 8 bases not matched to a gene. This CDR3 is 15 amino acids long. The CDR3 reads CAISECPDRDGEQYF. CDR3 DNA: TGTGCCATCAGTGAGTGTCCGGACAGGGACGGCGAGCAGTACTTC.

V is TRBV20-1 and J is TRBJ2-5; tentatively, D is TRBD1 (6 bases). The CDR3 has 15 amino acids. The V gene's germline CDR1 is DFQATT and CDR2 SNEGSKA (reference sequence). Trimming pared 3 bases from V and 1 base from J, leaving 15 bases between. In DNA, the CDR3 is TGCAGTGCTAGGGGGTCCCAGGGGACCCAAGAGACCCAGTACTTC. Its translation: CSARGSQGTQETQYF.

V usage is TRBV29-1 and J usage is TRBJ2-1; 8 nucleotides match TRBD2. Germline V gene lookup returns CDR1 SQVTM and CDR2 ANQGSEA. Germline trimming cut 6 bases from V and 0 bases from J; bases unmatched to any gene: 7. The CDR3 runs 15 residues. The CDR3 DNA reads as TGCAGCGTCGCGGGGGGCCAGAGCTCCTACAATGAGCAGTTCTTC. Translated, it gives CSVAGGQSSYNEQFF.

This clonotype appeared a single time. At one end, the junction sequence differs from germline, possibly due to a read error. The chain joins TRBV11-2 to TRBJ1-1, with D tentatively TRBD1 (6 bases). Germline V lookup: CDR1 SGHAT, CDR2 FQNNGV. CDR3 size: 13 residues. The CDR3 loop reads CACRRTENTEAFF. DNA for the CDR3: TGTGCCTGCAGGCGGACAGAGAACACTGAAGCTTTCTTT.

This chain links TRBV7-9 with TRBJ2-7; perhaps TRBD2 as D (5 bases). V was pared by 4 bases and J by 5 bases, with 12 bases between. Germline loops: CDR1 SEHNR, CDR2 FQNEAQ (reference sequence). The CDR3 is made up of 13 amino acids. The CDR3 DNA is TGTGCCAGCAGCTCTCCGAGGGCCCACGAGCAGTACTTC. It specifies CASSSPRAHEQYF.

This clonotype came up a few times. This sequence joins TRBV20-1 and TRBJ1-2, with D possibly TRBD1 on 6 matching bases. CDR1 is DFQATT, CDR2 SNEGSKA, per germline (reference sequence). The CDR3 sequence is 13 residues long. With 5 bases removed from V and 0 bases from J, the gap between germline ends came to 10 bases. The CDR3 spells CSARTASNYGYTF. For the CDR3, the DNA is TGCAGTGCTCGGACAGCCTCTAACTATGGCTACACCTTC.

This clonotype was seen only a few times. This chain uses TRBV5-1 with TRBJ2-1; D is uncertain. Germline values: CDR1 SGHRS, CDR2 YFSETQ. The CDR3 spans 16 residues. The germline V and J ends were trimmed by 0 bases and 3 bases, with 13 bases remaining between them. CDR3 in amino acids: CASSLGGRFDYNEQFF. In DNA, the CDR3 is TGCGCCAGCAGCTTGGGTGGGCGGTTTGACTACAATGAGCAGTTCTTC.

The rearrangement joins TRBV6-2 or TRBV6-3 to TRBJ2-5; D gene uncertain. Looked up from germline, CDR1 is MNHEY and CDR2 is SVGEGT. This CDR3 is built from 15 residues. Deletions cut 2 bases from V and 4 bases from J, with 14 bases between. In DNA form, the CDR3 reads TGTGCCAGCAGTTACATTGGCTGGGAAGGAGAGACCCAGTACTTC. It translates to CASSYIGWEGETQYF.

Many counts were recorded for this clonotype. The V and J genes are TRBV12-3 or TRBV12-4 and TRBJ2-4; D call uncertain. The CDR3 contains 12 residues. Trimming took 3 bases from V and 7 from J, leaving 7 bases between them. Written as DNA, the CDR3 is TGTGCCAGCAGTTTTCAGACTAACATTCAGTACTTC. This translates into CASSFQTNIQYF.

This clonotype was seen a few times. The CDR3 sequence: CASSLESSVVGSEQYF. The CDR3 coding sequence is TGCGCCAGCAGCTTGGAGAGTAGCGTGGTAGGAAGCGAGCAGTACTTC. The chain links TRBV5-1 to TRBJ2-4, with D possibly TRBD2 on 5 matching bases. The end of the DNA fits TRBJ2-7 better, so the J call may be wrong. Looked up from germline, CDR1 is SGHRS and CDR2 is YFSETQ. This CDR3 is built from 16 residues.

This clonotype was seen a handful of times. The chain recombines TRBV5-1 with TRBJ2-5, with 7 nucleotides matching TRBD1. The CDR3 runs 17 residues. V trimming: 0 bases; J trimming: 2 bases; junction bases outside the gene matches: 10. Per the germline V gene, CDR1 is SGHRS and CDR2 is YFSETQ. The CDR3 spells CASSLGSGWDRQETQYF. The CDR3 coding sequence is TGCGCCAGCAGCTTGGGCTCCGGGTGGGACAGACAAGAGACCCAGTACTTC.

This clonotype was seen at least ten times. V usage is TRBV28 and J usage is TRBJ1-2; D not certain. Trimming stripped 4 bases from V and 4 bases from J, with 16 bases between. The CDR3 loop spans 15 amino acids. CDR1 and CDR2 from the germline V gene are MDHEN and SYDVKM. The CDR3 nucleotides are TGTGCCAGCAGTTCGTCCCTAGCACAATTCTATGGCTACACCTTC. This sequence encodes CASSSSLAQFYGYTF.